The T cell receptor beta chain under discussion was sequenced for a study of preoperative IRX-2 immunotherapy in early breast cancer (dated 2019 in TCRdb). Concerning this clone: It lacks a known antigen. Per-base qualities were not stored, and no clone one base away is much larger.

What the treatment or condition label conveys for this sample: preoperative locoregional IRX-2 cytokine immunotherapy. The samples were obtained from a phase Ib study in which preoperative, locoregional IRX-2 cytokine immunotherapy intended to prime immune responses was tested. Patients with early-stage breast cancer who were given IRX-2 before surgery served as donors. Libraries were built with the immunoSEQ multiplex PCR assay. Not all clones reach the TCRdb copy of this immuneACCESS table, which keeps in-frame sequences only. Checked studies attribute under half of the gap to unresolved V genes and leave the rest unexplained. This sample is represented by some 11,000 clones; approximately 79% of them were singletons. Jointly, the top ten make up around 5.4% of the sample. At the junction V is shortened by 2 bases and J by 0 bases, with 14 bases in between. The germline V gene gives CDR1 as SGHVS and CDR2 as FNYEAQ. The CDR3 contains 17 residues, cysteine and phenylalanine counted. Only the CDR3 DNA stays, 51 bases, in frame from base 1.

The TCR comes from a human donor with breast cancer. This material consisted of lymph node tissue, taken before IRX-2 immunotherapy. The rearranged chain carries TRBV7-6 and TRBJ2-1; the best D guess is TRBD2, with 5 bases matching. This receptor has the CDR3 CASSLISAVGSYNEQFF. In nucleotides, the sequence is TGTGCCAGCAGCTTAATTAGCGCGGTCGGCTCCTACAATGAGCAGTTCTTC.